Presented here are 13 T cell receptor beta chains from one specimen sequenced in a study of blood T cells in healthy people across ages. Using a J-beta primer mix together with a sample-barcoded 5' primer, a second PCR was run for roughly 6 to 12 cycles. TCRdb redid the calling of the 5' RACE reads with MiXCR, one entry per CDR3 protein. The table has some 1.6 million distinct CDR3 sequences, roughly 30% seen once; the top ten hold about 11%. The sequenced sample consisted of blood. The receptors were sampled from a woman in her twenties or thirties in good health.

This clonotype was observed a handful of times. The rearrangement links TRBV29-1 to TRBJ2-7; maybe TRBD2 (6 bases). The V gene's germline CDR1 is SQVTM and CDR2 ANQGSEA. The CDR3 runs 12 residues. V was pared by 6 bases and J by 4 bases, with 13 bases between. CDR3 sequence (DNA): TGCAGCGTGGGGACTGGAAATTACGAGCAGTACTTC. Its protein is CSVGTGNYEQYF.

A remark on this clonotype: Compared with germline, one end of the junction differs, possibly owing to a read error. This rearrangement joins TRBV3-1 to TRBJ1-1; TRBD1 aligns across 8 bases. The CDR3 is 14 amino acids. Per germline, CDR1 LGHDT and CDR2 YNNKEL (reference sequence). CDR3: CANSQTRGLSEAFF. In DNA, the CDR3 is TGTGCCAACAGCCAGACCAGGGGGCTCTCTGAAGCTTTCTTT.

In this sample, this clonotype turned up a few times. For the CDR3, the DNA is TGTGCCAGCAGTTCTACGGGACAGGTATTCTACGAGCAGTACTTC. This sequence encodes CASSSTGQVFYEQYF. The V and J genes are TRBV5-6 and TRBJ2-7, with 8 bases lining up with TRBD1. CDR3 size: 15 residues. Losses at the gene ends were 5 bases for V and 3 bases for J; bases not matched to a gene: 10. Germline V gene lookup returns CDR1 SGHDT and CDR2 YYEEEE.

This clonotype has only a few counts. This CDR3 is CASSLNRGSYGYTF. CDR3 nucleotide sequence: TGTGCCAGCAGCTTAAATCGGGGGTCCTATGGCTACACCTTC. This chain connects TRBV7-2 to TRBJ1-2; tentatively, D is TRBD1 (5 bases). Germline CDR1 SGHTA, CDR2 FQGNSA. The CDR3 totals 14 residues. V gave up 2 bases and J gave up 4 bases, with 11 bases separating them.

The chain recombines TRBV12-3 or TRBV12-4 with TRBJ1-1, with 9 bases matching TRBD1. The CDR3 spans 15 residues. J lost 1 base, V lost 6 bases, and 6 bases had no gene match. In nucleotides, the CDR3 is TGTGCCAGCAGGGACAGGGGTCGGGAGAACACTGAAGCTTTCTTT. Its protein product is CASRDRGRENTEAFF.

As concerns this clonotype: Compared with germline, one end of the junction differs, possibly owing to a read error. The rearrangement links TRBV20-1 to TRBJ2-3; TRBD2 might be the D (5 bases). The CDR3 loop spans 13 amino acids. Germline V CDR1 and CDR2: DFQATT, SNEGSKA (reference sequence). The CDR3 here is CSALGEVTNTQYF. Written as DNA, the CDR3 is TGCAGTGCCCTGGGAGAAGTCACAAATACGCAGTATTTT.

As to this clonotype: Sequence at one end of the junction differs from germline and may be a read error. The V gene is TRBV20-1, the J gene TRBJ2-1; TRBD1 aligns across 9 bases. The CDR3 covers 15 residues. Germline lookup yields CDR1 DFQATT and CDR2 SNEGSKA (reference sequence). CDR3 in amino acids: CSASPGQGNYNERFF. In nucleotides, the CDR3 is TGCAGTGCTAGCCCTGGACAGGGGAATTACAATGAGCGGTTCTTC.

The chain links TRBV27 to TRBJ2-7, with D possibly being TRBD2 (5 bases). CDR1 is MNHEY, CDR2 SMNVEV, per germline (reference sequence). The CDR3 is made up of 15 amino acids. V was trimmed by 2 bases and J by 2 bases, leaving 13 bases between them. The CDR3 protein is CASSLTAAGPYEQYF. The CDR3 region has the DNA TGTGCCAGCAGTTTAACCGCGGCGGGTCCCTACGAGCAGTACTTC.

This clonotype was seen ten or more times. V usage is TRBV20-1 and J usage is TRBJ2-7, with 9 bases fitting TRBD2. Germline V gene data show CDR1 as DFQATT and CDR2 as SNEGSKA (reference sequence). This CDR3 comprises 15 residues. The trim removed 0 bases at V and 6 bases at J, leaving 9 bases unmatched. This CDR3 reads CSAREALAGYSEQYF. CDR3 coding DNA: TGCAGTGCTAGAGAGGCCCTAGCGGGATACAGCGAGCAGTACTTC.

This clonotype was detected only a few times. The chain recombines TRBV20-1 with TRBJ2-6; D unresolved. V shed 0 bases and J shed 8 bases, with 8 bases lying between them. CDR3 size: 13 residues. Germline CDR1 DFQATT, CDR2 SNEGSKA (reference sequence). As DNA, the CDR3 is TGCAGTGCTAGAGACGGGTCCACCAACGTCCTGACTTTC. Amino acids: CSARDGSTNVLTF.

In its sample, this clonotype was seen many times. The genes are TRBV12-3 or TRBV12-4 and TRBJ1-4, with D tentatively TRBD1 (5 bases). CDR3 length: 13 residues. V was shortened by 2 bases and J by 6 bases, with 7 bases between the two germline ends. The CDR3 sequence: CASSLQGYEKLFF. Written as DNA, the CDR3 is TGTGCCAGCAGTTTACAGGGTTATGAAAAACTGTTTTTT.

The J gene is TRBJ1-6, the V gene TRBV5-1, with D perhaps matching TRBD1 (5 bases). The CDR3 consists of 16 residues. Trimming pared 3 bases from V and 3 bases from J, leaving 13 bases between. Germline assignment: CDR1 SGHRS and CDR2 YFSETQ. CDR3 coding DNA: TGCGCCAGCAGCTGGACGGGGGGTGGCTATAATTCACCCCTCCACTTT. This encodes CASSWTGGGYNSPLHF.

This clonotype has just a few counts. This rearrangement joins TRBV20-1 to TRBJ2-3; weak D call: TRBD2 (6 bases). The CDR3 has 13 amino acids. Trimming pared 3 bases from V and 8 bases from J, leaving 15 bases between. Germline values: CDR1 DFQATT, CDR2 SNEGSKA (reference sequence). CDR3 bases: TGCAGTGCTAGCGGGCAGGCCGGGGGTACGCAGTATTTT. Translated: CSASGQAGGTQYF.